This entry features one T cell receptor beta chain sequence. Its matching antigen is unknown. CD8 cells classed as naive were CD45RO-negative and positively selected for CCR7, excluding terminally differentiated effector memory CD45RA+ cells. Method: immunoSEQ multiplex PCR; TCRdb's copy keeps in-frame clones and lacks some. The repertoire holds 2 million or so clones, with about 95% as singletons. The data stem from a study of shared clonotypes between healthy human individuals. The germline gives CDR1 MGHRA, CDR2 YSYEKL. The CDR3 length is 16 residues. Deletions cut 0 bases from V and 10 bases from J, with 21 bases between. Study observations and caveats: Some naive CD4 clonotypes, 5% to 5.5%, turned up in common across a handful of donors.

Material for sequencing was naive CD8+ T cells sorted from blood. The TCR was taken from a man between 18 and 29 years old in good health. The genes are TRBV4-1 and TRBJ1-1, with a possible D match to TRBD1 (6 bases). CDR3 residues: CASSQESRGGGASAFF. The CDR3 nucleotides are TGCGCCAGCAGCCAAGAAAGTAGAGGGGGAGGAGCTTCAGCTTTCTTT.